The present entry profiles one TCR beta chain with its context. Its matching antigen is unknown. These data come from a study of breast tumors, draining lymph nodes, adjacent tissues. General study results and limits: Tumor TCR diversity was below lymph nodes but above nontumor tissue. Luminal-like breast cancer showed significantly higher tumor–nontumor repertoire similarity than basal-like.

Each CDR3 protein is one row after TCRdb ran MiXCR on the multiplex PCR reads. Here the sample spans under 80,000 distinct CDR3 sequences, less than 45% being singletons. Sequencing was performed on breast tumor tissue. This clonotype was obtained from a female donor with breast cancer. Some clones in this sample may be carry-over from other donors' samples.

The chain's CDR3 is CASSSDSAYGYTF. CDR3 nucleotide sequence: TGTGCCAGCAGTTCCGACAGTGCCTATGGCTACACCTTC. The chain recombines TRBV11-2 with TRBJ1-2; D perhaps matches TRBD1 (5 bases). With 6 bases removed from V and 4 bases from J, the gap between germline ends came to 12 bases. Germline CDR1 and CDR2: SGHAT and FQNNGV. The CDR3 length is 13 residues. The variable domain in full, completed from reference TRBV11-2 and TRBJ1-2, reads EAGVAQSPRYKIIEKRQSVAFWCNPISGHATLYWYQQILGQGPKLLIQFQNNGVVDDSQLPKDRFSAERLKGVDSTLKIQPAKLEDSAVYLCASSSDSAYGYTFGSGTRLTVV.